Listed below are T cell receptor beta chains from one sample, sequenced in a study of blood T cell repertoires in COVID-19. The assay was immunoSEQ multiplex PCR, and TCRdb's table has in-frame clones only and misses some. The sample shows about 140,000 clones, roughly 80% of them seen only once. Sequencing input: peripheral blood. The source is a man aged 70-80 years who had recovered from COVID-19. The CDR3 runs from the conserved cysteine through the conserved F or W.

v_call	cdr3_aa
TRBV27	CASSLLGQEKETQYF
TRBV6-1	CASSESQGGQPQHF
TRBV7-2	CASSSGLAGRSYEQYF
TRBV6-1	CASSEARTGGTHEQFF
TRBV5-1	CASSSAPGTQKNIQYF
TRBV29-1	CSGAGTGDTQYF
TRBV7-9	CASSSTGGGNEQFF
TRBV24-1	CATTPNYTGELFF
TRBV6-5	CASSYSWTPGNTIYF
TRBV6-5	CASSWGQGSEAFF
TRBV10-3	CAISPGTSVSYEQYF
TRBV11-2	CASSLDRGGNQPQHF
TRBV5-1	CASGSRDTDYEQYF
TRBV2	CASSEGIAVRSYNEQFF
TRBV29-1	CSVEDRTSSYEQYF
TRBV15	CATSRDGTSGNHEQFF
TRBV28	CASTLPSSVGNQPQHF
TRBV11-3	CASSLLTGGTEAFF
TRBV28	CASSLFGLAGDTDTQYF
TRBV11-2	CASSSLLDRRALGRQYF
TRBV27	CASSLQGSYNEQFF
TRBV28	CASSVRDSSYEQYF
TRBV7-9	CASSQLPKTSRQTDTQYF
TRBV5-8	CASSSTGVSDYEKLFF
TRBV9	CASSVATNTEAFF
TRBV5-1	CASSLDLAGATGELFF
TRBV7-6	CASSGEGGLSDTQYF
TRBV10-1	CASSDQVRGRTVNYGYTF
TRBV28	CASRWGRGPDTQYF
TRBV6-4	CASSDSAGGPGELFF
TRBV7-2	CASSLVQGASYEQYF
TRBV24-1	CATSESPGTGIGELFF
TRBV30	CASLGGSGTEAFF
TRBV27	CASSLFSGRASYNEQFF
TRBV20-1	CSAKSVTEAFF
TRBV6-6	CASSLLGRSRGEPQHF
TRBV5-1	CASSSSEGIGTEAFF
TRBV6-5	CASSYVLAGGREQYF
TRBV5-4	CASSHPSDTNTGELFF
TRBV3-1/TRBV3-2	CATGLAGDTQYF
TRBV2	CASSGGLAGGPWSFNEQFF
TRBV6-5	CASSYGTGTRGYEQYF
TRBV27	CASSRTGLNQPQHF
TRBV7-3	CASSYPGGYGYTF
TRBV5-6	CASSLELDEQYF